This TCR beta chain was identified in a study of T-cell reconstitution after alpha-beta-depleted transplantation in children. Broader study findings: Most T-cell counts and diversity one year after the transplant came from T cells that were newly produced.

V lost 1 base, J lost 5 bases, and 8 bases lay in between. Per the germline V gene, CDR1 is SEHNR and CDR2 is FQNEAQ (reference sequence). The CDR3 length is 13 residues. As regards this clonotype: Its antigen is currently unknown.

Preparation of the TCRbeta library used unique molecular identifiers. TCRdb re-analysed the PCR reads in MiXCR, keeping a single row per CDR3 protein. The sample lists around 960,000 distinct CDR3 sequences; roughly 29% were seen once. The sequence was collected from a boy under three years old who had a stem cell transplant for SCID, so the T cells may come from the graft donor. Specimen: PBMCs, mostly from graft donor cells, collected 360 days after TCRalphabeta/CD19-depleted stem cell transplant. The V gene is TRBV7-9, the J gene TRBJ1-2, with D unresolved. Written as DNA, the CDR3 is TGTGCCAGCAGCTTAGGCCTGCAGTATGGCTACACCTTC. It is translated as CASSLGLQYGYTF.